The clone carrying this TCR beta chain came up many times. These data are taken from a study of T cells in Graves' hyperthyroidism and ophthalmopathy. RNA transcripts were the template for amplifying TCR beta CDR3 regions. The primer set for the first-round RT-PCR of the TCR CDR3 was HTBI. TCRdb re-derived calls from the multiplex PCR reads in MiXCR, one entry per CDR3 protein. Here the sample spans some 300,000 distinct CDR3 sequences, more than 10% being singletons. The source of this sequence is a woman aged 25 to 45 with Graves' hyperthyroidism that later progressed to Graves' ophthalmopathy. Sequenced: blood.

Written as DNA, the CDR3 is TGTGCCAGCAGCCCCCAGGGACTAGCGGGAGCTAACACCGGGGAGCTGTTTTTT. Its translation is CASSPQGLAGANTGELFF. The chain is built from TRBV7-2 and TRBJ2-2; 14 bases line up with TRBD2. The V segment lost 5 bases and the J segment 2 bases; nucleotides outside the gene matches: 7. Germline CDR1 reads SGHTA; CDR2 reads FQGNSA. The CDR3 has 18 amino acids. The full variable domain, rest sourced from reference TRBV7-2 and TRBJ2-2, is GAGVSQSPSNKVTEKGKDVELRCDPISGHTALYWYRQSLGQGLEFLIYFQGNSAPDKSGLPSDRFSAERTGGSVSTLTIQRTQQEDSAVYLCASSPQGLAGANTGELFFGEGSRLTVL.